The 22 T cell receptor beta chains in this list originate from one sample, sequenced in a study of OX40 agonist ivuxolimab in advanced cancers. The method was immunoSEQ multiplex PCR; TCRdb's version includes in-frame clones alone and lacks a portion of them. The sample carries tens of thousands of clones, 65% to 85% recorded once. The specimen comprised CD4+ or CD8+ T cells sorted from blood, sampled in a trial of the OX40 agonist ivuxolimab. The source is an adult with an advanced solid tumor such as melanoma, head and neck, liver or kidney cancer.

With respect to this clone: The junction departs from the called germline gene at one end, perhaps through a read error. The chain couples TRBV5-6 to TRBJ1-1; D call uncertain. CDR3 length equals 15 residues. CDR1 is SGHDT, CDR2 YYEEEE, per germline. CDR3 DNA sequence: TGTGCCAGCAGCTTGGATGTCCGGGAGAACCCTGAAGCTTTCTTT. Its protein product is CASSLDVRENPEAFF. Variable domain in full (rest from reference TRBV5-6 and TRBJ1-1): DAGVTQSPTHLIKTRGQQVTLRCSPKSGHDTVSWYQQALGQGPQFIFQYYEEEERQRGNFPDRFSGHQFPNYSSELNVNALLLGDSALYLCASSLDVRENPEAFFGQGTRLTVV.

The CDR3: CASSYDLDRNSYEQYF. Here the CDR3 DNA reads TGTGCCAGCAGTTACGACCTGGACAGGAACTCCTACGAGCAGTACTTC. The gene calls are TRBV6-5 and TRBJ2-7; TRBD1 aligns across 7 bases. The length of the CDR3 is 16 residues. J lost 0 bases, V lost 2 bases, and 7 bases had no gene match. Germline V gene sequence: CDR1 MNHEY, CDR2 SVGAGI.

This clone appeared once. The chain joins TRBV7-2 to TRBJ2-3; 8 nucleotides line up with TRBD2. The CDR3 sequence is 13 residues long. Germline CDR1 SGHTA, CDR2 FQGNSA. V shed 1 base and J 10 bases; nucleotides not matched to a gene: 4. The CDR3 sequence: CASSLGGGRSQYF. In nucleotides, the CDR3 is TGTGCCAGCAGCTTAGGGGGCGGGAGGTCGCAGTATTTT.

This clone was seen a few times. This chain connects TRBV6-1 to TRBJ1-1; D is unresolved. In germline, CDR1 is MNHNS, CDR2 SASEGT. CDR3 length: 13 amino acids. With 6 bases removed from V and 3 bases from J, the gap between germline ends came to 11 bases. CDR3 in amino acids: CASRADEYTEAFF. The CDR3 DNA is TGTGCCAGCAGGGCGGACGAATACACTGAAGCTTTCTTT.

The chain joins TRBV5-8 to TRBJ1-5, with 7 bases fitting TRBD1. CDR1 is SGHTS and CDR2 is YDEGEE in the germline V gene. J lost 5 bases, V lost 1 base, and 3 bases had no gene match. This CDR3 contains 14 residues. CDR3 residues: CASSLRDRDQPQHF. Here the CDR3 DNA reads TGTGCCAGCAGCTTGAGGGACAGAGATCAGCCCCAGCATTTT.

The CDR3 DNA follows: TGTGCCAGCAGCTCGCCACCGACAGGCCCGGGAAACACCATATATTTT. Encoded protein: CASSSPPTGPGNTIYF. The rearrangement links TRBV7-8 to TRBJ1-3, with D perhaps TRBD1 (6 bases). The V end lost 4 bases, the J end lost 4 bases, and 17 bases lay between the germline ends. The CDR3 extends over 16 amino acids. Germline V gene sequence: CDR1 SGHVS, CDR2 FQNEAQ.

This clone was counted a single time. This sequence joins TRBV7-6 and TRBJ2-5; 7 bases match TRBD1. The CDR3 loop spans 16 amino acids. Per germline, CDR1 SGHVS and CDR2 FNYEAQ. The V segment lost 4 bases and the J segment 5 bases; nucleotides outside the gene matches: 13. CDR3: CASSSTPGQAWETQYF. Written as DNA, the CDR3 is TGTGCCAGCAGCTCCACCCCCGGACAGGCTTGGGAGACCCAGTACTTC.

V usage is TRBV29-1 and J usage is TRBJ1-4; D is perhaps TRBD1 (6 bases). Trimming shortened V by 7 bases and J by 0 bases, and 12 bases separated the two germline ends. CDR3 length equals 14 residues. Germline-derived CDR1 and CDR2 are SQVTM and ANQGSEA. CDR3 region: CSGIGGSTNEKLFF. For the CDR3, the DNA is TGCAGCGGCATCGGGGGCTCAACTAATGAAAAACTGTTTTTT. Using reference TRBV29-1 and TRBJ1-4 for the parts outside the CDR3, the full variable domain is SAVISQKPSRDICQRGTSLTIQCQVDSQVTMMFWYRQQPGQSLTLIATANQGSEATYESGFVIDKFPISRPNLTFSTLTVSNMSPEDSSIYLCSGIGGSTNEKLFFGSGTQLSVL.

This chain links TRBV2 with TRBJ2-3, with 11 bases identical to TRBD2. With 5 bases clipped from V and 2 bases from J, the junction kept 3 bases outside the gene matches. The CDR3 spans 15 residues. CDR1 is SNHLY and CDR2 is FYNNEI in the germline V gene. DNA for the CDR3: TGTGCCAGCAGTCAACTAGCGGGAGACACAGATACGCAGTATTTT. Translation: CASSQLAGDTDTQYF.

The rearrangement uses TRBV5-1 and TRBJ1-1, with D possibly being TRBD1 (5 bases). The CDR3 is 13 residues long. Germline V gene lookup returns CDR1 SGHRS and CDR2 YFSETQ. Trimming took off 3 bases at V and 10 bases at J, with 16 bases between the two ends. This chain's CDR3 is CASSSQVGVIAFF. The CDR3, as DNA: TGCGCCAGCAGCTCTCAAGTGGGGGTGATAGCTTTCTTT.

This CDR3 reads CASSLNYDNEQFF. The CDR3 nucleotides are TGTGCCAGCAGCCTCAACTATGACAATGAGCAGTTCTTC. This chain connects TRBV7-9 to TRBJ2-1; the D is unclear. With 5 bases removed from V and 5 bases from J, the gap between germline ends came to 10 bases. The CDR3 length is 13 residues. Per the germline V gene, CDR1 is SEHNR and CDR2 is FQNEAQ (reference sequence).

The CDR3, as DNA: TGTGCCAGTAGTACTCCGCCGGGACTAGCGGGAGCAAGCACCGGGGAGCTGTTTTTT. As protein: CASSTPPGLAGASTGELFF. This chain connects TRBV19 to TRBJ2-2; 14 nucleotides agree with TRBD2. This CDR3 has 19 amino acids. Per germline, CDR1 LNHDA and CDR2 SQIVND (reference sequence). V was pared by 4 bases and J by 4 bases, with 11 bases of the junction left unmatched.

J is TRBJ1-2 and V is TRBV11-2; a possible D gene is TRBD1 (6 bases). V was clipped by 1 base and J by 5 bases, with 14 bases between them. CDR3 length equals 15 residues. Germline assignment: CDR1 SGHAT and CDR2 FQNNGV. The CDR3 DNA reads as TGTGCCAGCAGCTTAGTTGGGGGGGCTCCTTATGGCTACACCTTC. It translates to CASSLVGGAPYGYTF. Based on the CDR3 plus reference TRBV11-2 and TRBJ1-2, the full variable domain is EAGVAQSPRYKIIEKRQSVAFWCNPISGHATLYWYQQILGQGPKLLIQFQNNGVVDDSQLPKDRFSAERLKGVDSTLKIQPAKLEDSAVYLCASSLVGGAPYGYTFGSGTRLTVV.

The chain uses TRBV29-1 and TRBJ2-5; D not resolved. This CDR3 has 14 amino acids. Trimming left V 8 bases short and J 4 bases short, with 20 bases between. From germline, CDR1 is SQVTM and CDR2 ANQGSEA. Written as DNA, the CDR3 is TGCAGCACTACCCTTCCTAGAAGAGCAGAGACCCAGTACTTC. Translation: CSTTLPRRAETQYF.

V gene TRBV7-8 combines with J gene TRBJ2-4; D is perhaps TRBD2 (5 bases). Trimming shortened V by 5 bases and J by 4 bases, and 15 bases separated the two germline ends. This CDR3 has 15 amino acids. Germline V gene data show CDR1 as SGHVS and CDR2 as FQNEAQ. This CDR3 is CASSHPRTGKNIQYF. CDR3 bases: TGTGCCAGCAGCCATCCGAGGACTGGTAAAAACATTCAGTACTTC. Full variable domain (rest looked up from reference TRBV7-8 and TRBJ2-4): GAGVSQSPRYKVAKRGQDVALRCDPISGHVSLFWYQQALGQGPEFLTYFQNEAQLDKSGLPSDRFFAERPEGSVSTLKIQRTQQEDSAVYLCASSHPRTGKNIQYFGAGTRLSVL.

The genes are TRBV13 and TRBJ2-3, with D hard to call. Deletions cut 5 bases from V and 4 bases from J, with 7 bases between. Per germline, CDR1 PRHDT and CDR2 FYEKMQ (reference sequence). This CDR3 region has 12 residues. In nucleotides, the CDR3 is TGTGCCAGCAGCAGGAGCGCAGATACGCAGTATTTT. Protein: CASSRSADTQYF. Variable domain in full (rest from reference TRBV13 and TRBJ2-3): AAGVIQSPRHLIKEKRETATLKCYPIPRHDTVYWYQQGPGQDPQFLISFYEKMQSDKGSIPDRFSAQQFSDYHSELNMSSLELGDSALYFCASSRSADTQYFGPGTRLTVL.

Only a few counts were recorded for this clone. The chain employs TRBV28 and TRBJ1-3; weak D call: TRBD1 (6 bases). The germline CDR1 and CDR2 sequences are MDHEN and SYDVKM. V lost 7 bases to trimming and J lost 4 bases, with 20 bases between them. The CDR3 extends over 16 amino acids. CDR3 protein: CASTVVGGGIGNTIYF. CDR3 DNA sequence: TGTGCCAGCACGGTCGTTGGAGGGGGTATCGGAAACACCATATATTTT. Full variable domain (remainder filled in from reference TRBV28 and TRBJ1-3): DVKVTQSSRYLVKRTGEKVFLECVQDMDHENMFWYRQDPGLGLRLIYFSYDVKMKEKGDIPEGYSVSREKKERFSLILESASTNQTSMYLCASTVVGGGIGNTIYFGEGSWLTVV.

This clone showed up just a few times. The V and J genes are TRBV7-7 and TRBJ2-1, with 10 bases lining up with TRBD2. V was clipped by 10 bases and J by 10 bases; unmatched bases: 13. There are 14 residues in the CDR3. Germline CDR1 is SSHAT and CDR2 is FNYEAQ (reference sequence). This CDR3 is CATRKREGPGEQFF. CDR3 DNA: TGTGCCACCCGTAAGCGGGAGGGCCCCGGAGAGCAGTTCTTC.

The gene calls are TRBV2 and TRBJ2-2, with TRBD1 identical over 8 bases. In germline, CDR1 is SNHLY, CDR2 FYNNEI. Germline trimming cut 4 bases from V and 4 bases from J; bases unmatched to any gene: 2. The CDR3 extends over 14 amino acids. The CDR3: CASSGTGPTGELFF. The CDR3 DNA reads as TGTGCCAGCAGTGGGACAGGGCCCACCGGGGAGCTGTTTTTT.

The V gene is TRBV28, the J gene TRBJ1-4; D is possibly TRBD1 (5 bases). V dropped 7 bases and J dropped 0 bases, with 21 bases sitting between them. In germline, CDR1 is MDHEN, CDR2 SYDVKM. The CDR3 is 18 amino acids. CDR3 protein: CASTATGARASTNEKLFF. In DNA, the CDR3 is TGTGCCAGCACCGCGACCGGGGCCCGAGCCTCAACTAATGAAAAACTGTTTTTT.

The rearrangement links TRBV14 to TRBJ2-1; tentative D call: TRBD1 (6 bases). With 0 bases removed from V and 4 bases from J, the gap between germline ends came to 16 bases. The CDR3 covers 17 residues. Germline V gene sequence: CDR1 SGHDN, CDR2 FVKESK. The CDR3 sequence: CASSQDFHEDRYNEQFF. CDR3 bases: TGTGCCAGCAGCCAAGATTTTCATGAGGACAGATACAATGAGCAGTTCTTC.

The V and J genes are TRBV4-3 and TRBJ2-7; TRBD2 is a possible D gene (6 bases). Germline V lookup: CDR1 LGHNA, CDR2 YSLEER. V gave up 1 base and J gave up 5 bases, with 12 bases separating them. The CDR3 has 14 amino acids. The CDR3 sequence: CASSQGGNSHEQYF. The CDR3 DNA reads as TGCGCCAGCAGCCAAGGCGGGAATAGCCACGAGCAGTACTTC.